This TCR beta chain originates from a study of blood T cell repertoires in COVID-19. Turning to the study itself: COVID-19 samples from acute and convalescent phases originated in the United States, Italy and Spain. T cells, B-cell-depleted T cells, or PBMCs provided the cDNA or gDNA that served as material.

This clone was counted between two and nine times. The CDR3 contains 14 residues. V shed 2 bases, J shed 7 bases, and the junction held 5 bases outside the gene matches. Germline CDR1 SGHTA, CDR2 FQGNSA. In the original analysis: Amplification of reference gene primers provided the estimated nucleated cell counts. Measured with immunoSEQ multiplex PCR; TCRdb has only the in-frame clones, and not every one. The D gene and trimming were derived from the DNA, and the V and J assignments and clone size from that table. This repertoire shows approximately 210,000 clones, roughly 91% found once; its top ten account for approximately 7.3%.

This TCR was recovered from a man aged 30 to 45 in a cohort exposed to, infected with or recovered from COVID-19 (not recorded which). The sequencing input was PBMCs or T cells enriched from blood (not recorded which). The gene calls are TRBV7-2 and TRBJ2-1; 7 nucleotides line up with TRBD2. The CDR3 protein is CASSLSREQNEQFF. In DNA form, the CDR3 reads TGTGCCAGCAGCTTATCGCGGGAGCAGAATGAGCAGTTCTTC.